The entry below gives a single T cell receptor (beta chain) sequence along with its context. The data were taken from a study of blood T cell repertoires in COVID-19. Study details: In each case, the material was cDNA or gDNA derived from T cells, B-cell-depleted T cells, or PBMCs.

The assay was immunoSEQ multiplex PCR, and TCRdb's table has in-frame clones only and misses some. The table lists approximately 290,000 clones, 75% to 90% of them singletons. Trimming stripped 2 bases from V and 1 base from J, with 11 bases between. The CDR3 runs to 15 residues. Per germline, CDR1 MDHEN and CDR2 SYDVKM. The sample was peripheral blood. The sequence was obtained from a man aged 25-45 years with acute or convalescent COVID-19. V and J are TRBV28 and TRBJ1-1, with D perhaps matching TRBD1 (6 bases). Here the CDR3 DNA reads TGTGCCAGCAGTTTAACGGAGACAGGGAACACTGAAGCTTTCTTT. It specifies CASSLTETGNTEAFF.